The source of this T cell receptor (beta chain) is a study of cytomegalovirus exposure and HLA in healthy donors. Vbeta (60) and Jbeta (13) primers were used in the PCR. The protocol was immunoSEQ multiplex PCR, while the TCRdb copy is restricted to in-frame clones and leaves out a portion. The sample includes 110,000 to 150,000 clones, approximately 79% seen only once; the top ten take 0.95% to 1.5%. The CDR3 runs 12 residues. The germline V and J ends were trimmed by 2 bases and 8 bases, with 7 bases remaining between them. Germline V CDR1 and CDR2: MDHEN, SYDVKM. While unrecorded immune exposures were likely, the donors were nominally healthy when sampled.

The J gene is TRBJ1-5, the V gene TRBV28; D ambiguous. Sequencing was done on a sample of PBMCs. This TCR derives from a female donor in good health and CMV-seronegative. The CDR3 loop reads CASSLLGKPQHF. Here the CDR3 DNA reads TGTGCCAGCAGTTTACTCGGTAAGCCCCAGCATTTT.